Shown below are 28 T cell receptor beta chains from a single sample sequenced in a study of blood T cells in healthy people across ages. A second PCR of about 7 to 12 cycles used a sample-barcoded 5' primer and a J-beta primer mix. TCRdb itself ran the 5' RACE reads through MiXCR, one entry per CDR3 protein. The data contain 980,000 or so distinct CDR3 sequences, roughly 50% of them seen just once; the ten biggest clones take up roughly 13%. Sequencing was performed on blood. All receptors derive from a man aged 25-45 years in good health.

The chain joins TRBV7-9 to TRBJ2-5; D is undetermined. The CDR3 has 15 amino acids. V was pared by 3 bases and J by 0 bases, with 11 bases between. CDR1 and CDR2 from the germline V gene are SEHNR and FQNEAQ (reference sequence). In nucleotides, the CDR3 is TGTGCCAGCAGCTTTTCTGGGTCGTACCAAGAGACCCAGTACTTC. Its protein is CASSFSGSYQETQYF.

This chain joins TRBV21-1 and TRBJ2-5; the table calls TRBD1, which could not be checked here. TRBV21-1 is shown as a pseudogene. CDR3 size: 15 residues. The CDR3 reads CASSKGGTVQETQYF. The CDR3 nucleotides read TGTGCCAGCAGCAAAGGAGGGACAGTTCAAGAGACCCAGTACTTC.

The chain joins TRBV7-6 to TRBJ2-7, with 8 bases matching TRBD1. J gave up 7 bases and V 5 bases, and 7 bases lay outside the gene matches. The CDR3 has 13 residues. Germline loops: CDR1 SGHVS, CDR2 FNYEAQ. The CDR3 DNA sequence: TGTGCCAGCAGCCCGGACAGGGTGAGGGAGCAGTACTTC. This encodes CASSPDRVREQYF.

V gene TRBV28 combines with J gene TRBJ1-5, with D perhaps TRBD1 (5 bases). Trimming removed 4 bases from V and 4 bases from J, with 11 bases in between. The CDR3 loop spans 14 amino acids. CDR1 is MDHEN, CDR2 SYDVKM, per germline. Written as DNA, the CDR3 is TGTGCCAGCAGTTCCATAAAGGGGAATCAGCCCCAGCATTTT. Its translation: CASSSIKGNQPQHF. The full variable domain, its missing parts supplied by reference TRBV28 and TRBJ1-5, is DVKVTQSSRYLVKRTGEKVFLECVQDMDHENMFWYRQDPGLGLRLIYFSYDVKMKEKGDIPEGYSVSREKKERFSLILESASTNQTSMYLCASSSIKGNQPQHFGDGTRLSIL.

This clonotype was counted between two and nine times. The chain links TRBV30 to TRBJ2-7; 8 bases map to TRBD1. Germline CDR1 reads GTSNPN; CDR2 reads SVGIG (reference sequence). The junction had 6 bases not matched to a gene; V was cut back by 2 bases and J by 6 bases. The CDR3 has 13 amino acids. The CDR3 sequence is CAWSSGQGSEQYF. The CDR3 DNA follows: TGTGCCTGGAGTTCCGGACAGGGAAGCGAGCAGTACTTC.

The gene calls are TRBV18 and TRBJ2-4; 9 bases match TRBD1. CDR3 length: 14 residues. J was trimmed by 7 bases and V by 3 bases; bases with no gene match: 4. From germline, CDR1 is KGHSH and CDR2 LQKENI. Here the CDR3 reads CASSPSTGGNIQYF. The CDR3 DNA follows: TGTGCCAGCTCACCCTCAACAGGGGGCAACATTCAGTACTTC. Full variable domain (outside the CDR3, taken from reference TRBV18 and TRBJ2-4): NAGVMQNPRHLVRRRGQEARLRCSPMKGHSHVYWYRQLPEEGLKFMVYLQKENIIDESGMPKERFSAEFPKEGPSILRIQQVVRGDSAAYFCASSPSTGGNIQYFGAGTRLSVL.

The V gene is TRBV5-1, the J gene TRBJ2-1, with 8 bases fitting TRBD2. V lost 5 bases to trimming and J lost 6 bases; unmatched junction nucleotides: 7. Germline V lookup: CDR1 SGHRS, CDR2 YFSETQ. This CDR3 region has 14 residues. The CDR3 DNA follows: TGCGCCAGCAGAACCGGGGGGGCCGGCAATGAGCAGTTCTTC. Translation gives CASRTGGAGNEQFF.

This clonotype was detected only a few times. V gene TRBV5-1 combines with J gene TRBJ2-3, with D perhaps TRBD1 (7 bases). Trimming cost V 4 bases and J 2 bases, with 11 bases left between them. The CDR3 extends over 14 amino acids. CDR1 is SGHRS, CDR2 YFSETQ, per germline. In nucleotides, the CDR3 is TGCGCCAGCAGCGCAGGGGGGTACACAGATACGCAGTATTTT. This encodes CASSAGGYTDTQYF.

This clonotype was counted a few times. J is TRBJ2-7 and V is TRBV7-2; 9 nucleotides agree with TRBD1. CDR3 length: 15 residues. V shed 8 bases and J 0 bases; nucleotides not matched to a gene: 8. Germline V gives CDR1 SGHTA, CDR2 FQGNSA. The CDR3 protein is CASRLDRGSSYEQYF. CDR3 sequence (DNA): TGTGCCAGCCGCCTGGACAGGGGAAGCTCCTACGAGCAGTACTTC. Looking up the rest from reference TRBV7-2 and TRBJ2-7 gives the full variable domain: GAGVSQSPSNKVTEKGKDVELRCDPISGHTALYWYRQSLGQGLEFLIYFQGNSAPDKSGLPSDRFSAERTGGSVSTLTIQRTQQEDSAVYLCASRLDRGSSYEQYFGPGTRLTVT.

Points on this clonotype: A much larger clone sits a single nucleotide away, making a read error possible. The rearrangement joins TRBV7-3 to TRBJ2-3; TRBD2 matches 10 bases. The germline V gene has CDR1 SGHTA and CDR2 FQGTGA. The CDR3 consists of 15 residues. The CDR3 here is CTSSALAGSTDTQYF. DNA of the CDR3: TGTACCAGCAGCGCACTAGCGGGGTCCACAGATACGCAGTATTTT. The full variable domain, its missing parts supplied by reference TRBV7-3 and TRBJ2-3, is GAGVSQTPSNKVTEKGKYVELRCDPISGHTALYWYRQSLGQGPEFLIYFQGTGAADDSGLPNDRFFAVRPEGSVSTLKIQRTERGDSAVYLCTSSALAGSTDTQYFGPGTRLTVL.

The gene calls are TRBV20-1 and TRBJ2-7, with TRBD1 matching 7 bases. CDR1 and CDR2 from the germline V gene are DFQATT and SNEGSKA (reference sequence). V lost 4 bases to trimming and J lost 4 bases; unmatched junction nucleotides: 10. The CDR3 sequence is 14 residues long. CDR3 coding DNA: TGCAGTGCTACAGTCCGGGACAGCCCGTACGAGCAGTACTTC. It yields the protein CSATVRDSPYEQYF.

J is TRBJ1-1 and V is TRBV6-1; perhaps TRBD1 as D (5 bases). Deletions cut 3 bases from V and 4 bases from J, with 12 bases between. Germline V gives CDR1 MNHNS, CDR2 SASEGT. The CDR3 sequence is 14 residues long. In nucleotides, the CDR3 is TGTGCCAGCAGTGATGGGGCTCGGGGCACTGAAGCTTTCTTT. Encoded protein: CASSDGARGTEAFF.

In this sample, this clonotype turned up a few times. The chain recombines TRBV3-1 with TRBJ2-6; no firm D call. The CDR3 loop spans 15 amino acids. Trimming removed 0 bases from V and 4 bases from J, with 7 bases in between. Germline assignment: CDR1 LGHDT and CDR2 YNNKEL (reference sequence). CDR3 sequence: CASSQDGVGANVLTF. Here the CDR3 DNA reads TGTGCCAGCAGCCAAGATGGGGTCGGGGCCAACGTCCTGACTTTC.

V is TRBV5-1 and J is TRBJ1-2; 11 nucleotides align to TRBD1. The germline CDR1 and CDR2 sequences are SGHRS and YFSETQ. This CDR3 contains 14 residues. V lost 3 bases, J lost 4 bases, and 2 bases stayed unmatched. The CDR3 here is CASSWDRGSYGYTF. CDR3 DNA: TGCGCCAGCAGCTGGGACAGGGGGAGCTATGGCTACACCTTC.

Comments on this clonotype: The CDR3 carries no conserved terminal phenylalanine or tryptophan, so it likely arises from a read error. The V and J genes are TRBV6-1 and TRBJ1-5; possibly TRBD1 for D (6 bases). CDR1 is MNHNS, CDR2 SASEGT, per germline. V shed 7 bases and J shed 2 bases, with 15 bases lying between them. The CDR3 is 15 residues long. For the CDR3, the DNA is TGTGCCAGCACCACCTTACAGGGCCGCAATCAGCCCCAGCATTAT. Protein product: CASTTLQGRNQPQHY.

There are a few counts of this clonotype. The chain has TRBV4-2 and TRBJ2-1, with 13 bases fitting TRBD2. CDR1 is LGHNA and CDR2 is YNFKEQ in the germline V gene. Trimming at V came to 4 bases and at J to 5 bases, leaving 5 bases not matched to a gene. The CDR3 totals 16 residues. CDR3 protein: CASSPGGLAGDNEQFF. In DNA, the CDR3 is TGTGCCAGCAGCCCGGGCGGACTAGCGGGGGACAATGAGCAGTTCTTC.

V and J are TRBV6-5 and TRBJ1-1; D is unresolved. Germline loops: CDR1 MNHEY, CDR2 SVGAGI. CDR3 length: 13 residues. V gave up 6 bases and J gave up 11 bases, with 19 bases separating them. CDR3: CASRQPPGLDAFF. CDR3 coding DNA: TGTGCCAGCAGACAGCCGCCGGGTTTGGACGCTTTCTTT.

This clonotype was recorded at least ten times. This chain joins TRBV6-5 and TRBJ2-3, with D unclear. Trimming shortened V by 4 bases and J by 2 bases, and 7 bases separated the two germline ends. The germline V gene has CDR1 MNHEY and CDR2 SVGAGI. CDR3 size: 13 residues. The CDR3 DNA reads as TGTGCCAGCAGTTCCGATCCCACAGATACGCAGTATTTT. This encodes CASSSDPTDTQYF.

For this clonotype: This CDR3 is missing its conserved last phenylalanine or tryptophan, likely due to a read error. The rearrangement links TRBV5-1 to TRBJ2-1; 7 bases match TRBD1. Per the germline V gene, CDR1 is SGHRS and CDR2 is YFSETQ. After removal of 7 bases from V and 2 bases from J, the junction contained 6 bases not matched to a gene. The CDR3 loop spans 14 amino acids. The CDR3 DNA sequence: TGCGCCAGCGGACCGGGACAGACCTACAATGAGCAGTTCCTC. Its protein is CASGPGQTYNEQFL.

This clonotype was seen a few times. The V call is TRBV7-2, the J call TRBJ2-7; D is possibly TRBD1 (7 bases). V gave up 4 bases and J gave up 0 bases, with 13 bases separating them. The CDR3 is 15 residues long. CDR1 and CDR2 (germline): SGHTA, FQGNSA. As DNA, the CDR3 is TGTGCCAGCAGCTCCATCAGGGGGGTCTCCTACGAGCAGTACTTC. Protein: CASSSIRGVSYEQYF.

V and J are TRBV4-1 and TRBJ2-1, with 8 positions matching TRBD2. This CDR3 spans 15 amino acids. Trimming removed 5 bases from V and 7 bases from J; junction bases left unmatched: 10. CDR1 MGHRA and CDR2 YSYEKL come from the germline V gene. The CDR3 DNA reads TGCGCCAGCAGCTCAAGCGGGGGAAGTGGGAATGAGCAGTTCTTC. Residues: CASSSSGGSGNEQFF.

This clonotype was counted ten times or more. One end of the junction is discordant with germline, which a read error may explain. V and J are TRBV11-3 and TRBJ2-1; 12 bases match TRBD2. Germline CDR1 SGHNT, CDR2 YENEEA. The CDR3 covers 14 residues. CDR3 DNA sequence: TGCGCCAGCAGCCTAGCGGGGGGGGTCAATGAGCAGTTCTTC. It yields the protein CASSLAGGVNEQFF.

V and J are TRBV12-3 or TRBV12-4 and TRBJ2-5; 9 nucleotides match TRBD1. This CDR3 is built from 15 residues. The ends lost 4 bases at V and 1 base at J; junction bases unmatched: 4. DNA for the CDR3: TGTGCCAGCAGTTACACGGACAGGGGCCAAGAGACCCAGTACTTC. Encoded protein: CASSYTDRGQETQYF.

The table lists this clonotype with a few counts. The gene calls are TRBV15 and TRBJ1-2; 11 bases map to TRBD1. The V segment lost 4 bases and the J segment 4 bases; nucleotides outside the gene matches: 5. The CDR3 length is 15 residues. Germline CDR1 LNHNV, CDR2 YYDKDF (reference sequence). In DNA, the CDR3 is TGTGCCACCAGCACTCGGACAGGGGGCGTCTATGGCTACACCTTC. Translated, it gives CATSTRTGGVYGYTF.

The chain has TRBV11-1 and TRBJ2-7; maybe TRBD2 (5 bases). This CDR3 region has 14 residues. V gave up 4 bases and J gave up 10 bases, with 20 bases separating them. Germline CDR1 is SGHAT and CDR2 is FQDESV (reference sequence). As DNA, the CDR3 is TGTGCCAGCAGCTCAACCGGGAACCAAAAAGCCCAGTACTTC. Residues: CASSSTGNQKAQYF.

The chain couples TRBV11-2 to TRBJ2-4, with TRBD2 identical over 9 bases. The germline gives CDR1 SGHAT, CDR2 FQNNGV. After removal of 4 bases from V and 13 bases from J, the junction contained 14 bases not matched to a gene. The CDR3 has 15 amino acids. CDR3 amino acids: CASSSDPVGLAEQYF. In DNA, the CDR3 is TGTGCCAGCAGCTCGGACCCGGTGGGACTAGCTGAGCAGTACTTC.

This clonotype was detected once. This may arise from a read error, as a much more abundant clone is one base away. The chain carries TRBV3-1 and TRBJ2-5; D not resolved. CDR3 length: 12 amino acids. The germline gives CDR1 LGHDT, CDR2 YNNKEL (reference sequence). V was trimmed by 4 bases and J by 5 bases, leaving 8 bases between them. The CDR3 coding sequence is TGTGCCAGCAGCCCGGCTTGCGAGACCCAGTACTTC. Translated, it gives CASSPACETQYF.

The table lists this clonotype with a few counts. As DNA, the CDR3 is TGCAGTGCCGAGAAACAGGGGAATGGCTACACCTTC. It is translated as CSAEKQGNGYTF. The genes are TRBV20-1 and TRBJ1-2; TRBD1 matches at 7 bases. Per the germline V gene, CDR1 is DFQATT and CDR2 is SNEGSKA (reference sequence). With 6 bases clipped from V and 6 bases from J, the junction kept 7 bases outside the gene matches. The CDR3 has 12 residues.